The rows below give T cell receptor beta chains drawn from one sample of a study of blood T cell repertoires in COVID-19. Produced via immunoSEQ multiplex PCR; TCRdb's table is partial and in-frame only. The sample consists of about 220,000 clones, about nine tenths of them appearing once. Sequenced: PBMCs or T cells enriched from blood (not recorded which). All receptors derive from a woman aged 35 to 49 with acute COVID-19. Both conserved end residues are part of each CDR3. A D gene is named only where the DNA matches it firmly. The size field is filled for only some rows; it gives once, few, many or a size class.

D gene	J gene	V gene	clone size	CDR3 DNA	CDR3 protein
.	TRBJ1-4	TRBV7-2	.	TGTGCCAGCAACACCCAGGGCTCTAGAGAAAAACTGTTTTTT	CASNTQGSREKLFF
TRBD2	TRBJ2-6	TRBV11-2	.	TGTGCCAGCAGCACGGGAGGGGGGTCGGCCAACGTCCTGACTTTC	CASSTGGGSANVLTF
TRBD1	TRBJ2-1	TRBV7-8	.	TGTGCCAGCAGCCCCCGGACAGGTAAAGGGAAGTTCTTC	CASSPRTGKGKFF
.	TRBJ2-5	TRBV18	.	TGTGCCAGCTCCGAAACGGGATATCAAGAGACCCAGTACTTC	CASSETGYQETQYF
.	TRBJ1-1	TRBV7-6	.	TGTGCCAGCAGCCCGAGGGAGGTGACAAGGGGGGGCACTGAAGCTTTCTTT	CASSPREVTRGGTEAFF
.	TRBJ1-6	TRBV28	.	TGTGCCAGCAGTTTATATGCGACAGAAGGGAATTCACCCCTCCACTTT	CASSLYATEGNSPLHF
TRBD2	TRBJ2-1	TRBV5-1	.	TGCGCCAGCAGCTTGGAATCAGCGGGGTTGGGAAATGAGCAGTTCTTC	CASSLESAGLGNEQFF
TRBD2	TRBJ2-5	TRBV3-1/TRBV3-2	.	TGTGCCAGCAGCCAAGAAACTCGGGCGGGGGGGCCGGAGACCCAGTACTTC	CASSQETRAGGPETQYF
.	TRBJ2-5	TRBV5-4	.	TGTGCCAGCAGCTTGGGCAGGGGCGGAGAGACCCAGTACTTC	CASSLGRGGETQYF
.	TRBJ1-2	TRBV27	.	TGTGCCAGCAGTTTAGGGCGTAACTATGGCTACACCTTC	CASSLGRNYGYTF
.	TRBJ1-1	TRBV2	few	TGTGCCAGCAGGGGGACAAGCAACACTGAAGCTTTCTTT	CASRGTSNTEAFF
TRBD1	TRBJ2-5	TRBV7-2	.	TGTGCCAGCAGCGAATATGTGACAGGGGGCTACGAGACCCAGTACTTC	CASSEYVTGGYETQYF
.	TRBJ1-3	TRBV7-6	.	TGTGCCAGCAGCTTAGCTCTCTCACTGAGCTCTGGAAACACCATATATTTT	CASSLALSLSSGNTIYF
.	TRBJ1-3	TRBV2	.	TGTGCCAGCCAACAGGGTAGTAGGTTACCCTCTGGAAACACCATATATTTT	CASQQGSRLPSGNTIYF
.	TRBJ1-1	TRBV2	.	TGTGCCAGCAGTGAAGTTGTAGGTCCGGGCACTGAAGCTTTCTTT	CASSEVVGPGTEAFF
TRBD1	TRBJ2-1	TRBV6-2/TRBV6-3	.	TGTGCCAGCAGTAGGACAGGGGGCGCCCGCAATGAGCAGTTCTTC	CASSRTGGARNEQFF
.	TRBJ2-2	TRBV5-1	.	TGCGCAAGCAGATCTGCGACAGTCAACACCGGGGAGCTGTTTTTT	CASRSATVNTGELFF
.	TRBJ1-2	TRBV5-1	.	TGCGCCAGCAAAACTTTGGAGGAGGAGATTAACTATGGCTACACCTTC	CASKTLEEEINYGYTF
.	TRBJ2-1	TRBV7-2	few	TGTGCCAGCAGCTTACTCGCGCCCGGGACTTACTCCTACAATGAGCAGTTCTTC	CASSLLAPGTYSYNEQFF
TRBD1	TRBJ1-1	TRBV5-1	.	TGCGCCAGCAGCTTGGCCAGGGGGTACACTGAAGCTTTCTTT	CASSLARGYTEAFF
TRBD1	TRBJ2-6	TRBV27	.	TGTGCCAGCAGCCGAGGGGACAGGTGGAGCTCTGGGGCCAACGTCCTGACTTTC	CASSRGDRWSSGANVLTF
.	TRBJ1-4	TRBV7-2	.	TGTGCCAGCAACGAAATGGGGGGTGAAAAACTGTTTTTT	CASNEMGGEKLFF
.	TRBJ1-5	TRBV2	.	TGTGCCAGCAAGGCAGGGATTAGCAATCAGCCCCAGCATTTT	CASKAGISNQPQHF
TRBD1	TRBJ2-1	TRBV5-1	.	TGCGCCAGCAGCTTGGCAGGGGGTGGCAATGAGCAGTTCTTC	CASSLAGGGNEQFF
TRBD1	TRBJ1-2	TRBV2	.	TGTGCCAGCAATCGGGACAGGGGAGCGGGTGGCTACACCTTC	CASNRDRGAGGYTF
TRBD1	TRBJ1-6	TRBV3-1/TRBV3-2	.	TGTGCCAGCAGCCATTTTGCGGGGACAGGGGATTCACCCCTCCACTTT	CASSHFAGTGDSPLHF
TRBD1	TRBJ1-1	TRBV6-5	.	TGTGCCAGCAGCGACACCGGGACAGTGAACACTGAAGCTTTCTTT	CASSDTGTVNTEAFF
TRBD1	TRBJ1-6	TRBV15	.	TGTGCCACCAGCAAAGAGACAGGGGGAAATTCACCCCTCCACTTT	CATSKETGGNSPLHF
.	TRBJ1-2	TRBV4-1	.	TGCGCCAGCAGCCACTCAGCGGTCAGAGTACAACACTATGGCTACACCTTC	CASSHSAVRVQHYGYTF
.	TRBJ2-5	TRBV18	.	TGTGCCAGCTCACCCTACCAAGAGACCCAGTACTTC	CASSPYQETQYF
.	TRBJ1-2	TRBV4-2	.	TGTGCCAGCAGTCATACCCAGGTAACCGCCGTAGGATATGGCTACACCTTC	CASSHTQVTAVGYGYTF
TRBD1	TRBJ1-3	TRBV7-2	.	TGTGCCAGCAGCTCCGCGGGACAGGCCTTCTCTGGAAACACCATATATTTT	CASSSAGQAFSGNTIYF